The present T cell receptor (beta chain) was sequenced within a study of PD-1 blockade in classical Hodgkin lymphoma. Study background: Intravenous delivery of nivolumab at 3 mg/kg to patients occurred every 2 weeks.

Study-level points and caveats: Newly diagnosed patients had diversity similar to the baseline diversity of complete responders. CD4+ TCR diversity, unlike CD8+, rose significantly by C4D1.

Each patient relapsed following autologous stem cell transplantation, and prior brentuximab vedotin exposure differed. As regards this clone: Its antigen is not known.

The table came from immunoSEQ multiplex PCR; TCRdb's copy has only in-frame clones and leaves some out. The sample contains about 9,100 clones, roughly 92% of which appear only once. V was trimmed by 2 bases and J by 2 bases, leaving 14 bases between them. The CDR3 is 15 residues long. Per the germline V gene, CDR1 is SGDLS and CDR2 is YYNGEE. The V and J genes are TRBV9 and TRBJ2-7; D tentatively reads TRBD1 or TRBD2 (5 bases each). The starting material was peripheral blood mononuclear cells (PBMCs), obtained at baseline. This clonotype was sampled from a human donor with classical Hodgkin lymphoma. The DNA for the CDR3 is TGTGCCAGCAGCGTCGAGGGGCGGAGCGCCTACGAGCAGTACTTC. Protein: CASSVEGRSAYEQYF. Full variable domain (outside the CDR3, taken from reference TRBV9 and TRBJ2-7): DSGVTQTPKHLITATGQRVTLRCSPRSGDLSVYWYQQSLDQGLQFLIQYYNGEERAKGNILERFSAQQFPDLHSELNLSSLELGDSALYFCASSVEGRSAYEQYFGPGTRLTVT.